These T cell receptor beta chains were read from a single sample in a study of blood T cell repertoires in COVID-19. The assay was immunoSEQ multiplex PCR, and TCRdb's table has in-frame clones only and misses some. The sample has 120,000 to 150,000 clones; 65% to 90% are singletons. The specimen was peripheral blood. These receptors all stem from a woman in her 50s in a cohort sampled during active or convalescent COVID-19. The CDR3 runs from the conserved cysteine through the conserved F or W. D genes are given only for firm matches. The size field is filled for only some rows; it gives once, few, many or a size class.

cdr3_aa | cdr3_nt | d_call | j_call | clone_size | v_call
CASSSPGTGSPYNEKLFF | TGTGCCAGCAGTTCACCCGGGACAGGGTCGCCCTATAATGAAAAACTGTTTTTT | TRBD1 | TRBJ1-4 | NA | TRBV27
CSVAASGGTSYEQYF | TGCAGCGTAGCAGCTAGCGGGGGGACATCCTACGAGCAGTACTTC | TRBD2 | TRBJ2-7 | NA | TRBV29-1
CASSKTARGVF | TGTGCCAGCAGCAAAACAGCTCGCGGGGTATTC | NA | TRBJ2-7 | NA | TRBV21-1
CSDAITPGITEAFF | TGCAGTGACGCTATTACTCCGGGTATCACTGAAGCTTTCTTT | NA | TRBJ1-1 | NA | TRBV29-1
CASSFGTGMDQPQHF | TGCGCCAGCAGCTTTGGGACAGGGATGGATCAGCCCCAGCATTTT | TRBD1 | TRBJ1-5 | NA | TRBV5-1
CASSLGPLNTEAFF | TGTGCCAGCAGCTTGGGGCCCTTGAACACTGAAGCTTTCTTT | NA | TRBJ1-1 | NA | TRBV7-2
CASSHESGSGGFNEQFF | TGTGCCAGCAGCCACGAGTCGGGGTCGGGGGGTTTCAATGAGCAGTTCTTC | TRBD2 | TRBJ2-1 | NA | TRBV7-2
CASSKSGVSTDTQYF | TGTGCCAGCAGCAAAAGCGGGGTTAGCACAGATACGCAGTATTTT | TRBD2 | TRBJ2-3 | NA | TRBV7-6
CASSQLATGYSGNTIYF | TGTGCCAGCAGCCAATTGGCCACAGGATACTCTGGAAACACCATATATTTT | NA | TRBJ1-3 | once | TRBV3-1/TRBV3-2
CSASRGLAGGYGTDTQYF | TGCAGTGCTAGTCGGGGACTAGCGGGGGGGTATGGGACAGATACGCAGTATTTT | TRBD2 | TRBJ2-3 | NA | TRBV20-1
CASSLVLTGKNTGELFF | TGTGCCAGCAGCTTAGTTCTAACAGGGAAAAACACCGGGGAGCTGTTTTTT | NA | TRBJ2-2 | NA | TRBV7-2
CASSLGLRGDSDEQYF | TGTGCCAGCAGCTTGGGTTTACGAGGGGACAGTGACGAGCAGTACTTC | TRBD1 | TRBJ2-7 | NA | TRBV11-3
CASQRGGSYEQYF | TGTGCCTCCCAACGGGGGGGGTCCTACGAGCAGTACTTC | TRBD2 | TRBJ2-7 | NA | TRBV6-5
CASSTGTIERFF | TGTGCCAGCAGCACTGGGACAATCGAACGGTTCTTC | NA | TRBJ2-1 | NA | TRBV12-3/TRBV12-4
CASKPGQGSHYNEQFF | TGTGCCAGCAAACCGGGACAGGGGAGCCACTACAATGAGCAGTTCTTC | TRBD1 | TRBJ2-1 | NA | TRBV6-6
CSVIGQPSSGANVLTF | TGCAGCGTTATCGGACAACCAAGCTCTGGGGCCAACGTCCTGACTTTC | NA | TRBJ2-6 | NA | TRBV29-1
CASSYSIQAGELFF | TGTGCCAGCAGTTACTCGATCCAGGCCGGGGAGCTGTTTTTT | NA | TRBJ2-2 | NA | TRBV6-5
CASSYGLAEMNTEAFF | TGTGCCAGCAGTTACGGTTTGGCGGAGATGAACACTGAAGCTTTCTTT | NA | TRBJ1-1 | NA | TRBV6-6
CASSRQHYEQYF | TGTGCCAGCAGTAGACAGCATTACGAGCAGTACTTC | NA | TRBJ2-7 | NA | TRBV25-1
CASSTTGAGYTF | TGTGCCAGCAGCACGACAGGGGCGGGCTACACCTTC | TRBD1 | TRBJ1-2 | NA | TRBV9
CASSPELEGGTDTQYF | TGTGCCAGCAGCCCAGAGCTAGAGGGCGGCACAGATACGCAGTATTTT | NA | TRBJ2-3 | NA | TRBV9
CASSLDTRGNSPLHF | TGTGCCAGCAGCTTAGACACTCGAGGGAATTCACCCCTCCACTTT | NA | TRBJ1-6 | NA | TRBV7-9
CASSLDSLNNRRTEAFF | TGTGCCAGCAGCTTGGACAGCCTAAACAATCGCCGCACTGAAGCTTTCTTT | NA | TRBJ1-1 | NA | TRBV5-5
CASSQDQVSRGYTF | TGTGCCAGCAGCCAAGATCAGGTTTCGCGTGGCTACACCTTC | NA | TRBJ1-2 | NA | TRBV3-1/TRBV3-2
CASNPIGGFLAEAFF | TGTGCCAGCAACCCCATCGGAGGGTTTTTGGCTGAAGCTTTCTTT | NA | TRBJ1-1 | many | TRBV6-5
CASSQIQGDNQPQHF | TGTGCCAGCAGTCAAATACAGGGGGACAATCAGCCCCAGCATTTT | TRBD1 | TRBJ1-5 | NA | TRBV6-5
CASRQRTGEQYF | TGCGCCAGCAGACAAAGGACAGGAGAGCAGTACTTC | TRBD1 | TRBJ2-7 | NA | TRBV5-1
CAISEGGRARGRYF | TGTGCCATCAGTGAGGGTGGACGAGCCAGGGGTCGGTACTTC | NA | TRBJ2-7 | NA | TRBV10-3
CASSQGQGETQYF | TGTGCCAGCAGTCAAGGACAGGGTGAGACCCAGTACTTC | TRBD1 | TRBJ2-5 | NA | TRBV12-3/TRBV12-4
CASSQAGPGNTIYF | TGTGCCAGCAGCCAAGCTGGGCCTGGAAACACCATATATTTT | NA | TRBJ1-3 | NA | TRBV4-2
CASSPTGGMTEAFF | TGTGCCAGCAGCCCGACAGGGGGTATGACTGAAGCTTTCTTT | TRBD1 | TRBJ1-1 | NA | TRBV7-9
CATSDSWTSGGFEDEQFF | TGTGCCACCAGTGATTCTTGGACTAGCGGGGGTTTCGAGGATGAGCAGTTCTTC | TRBD2 | TRBJ2-1 | NA | TRBV24-1
CASASGNANTGELFF | TGCGCCAGCGCGAGCGGTAACGCGAACACCGGGGAGCTGTTTTTT | NA | TRBJ2-2 | NA | TRBV5-1
CASSLSPSTDTQYF | TGTGCCAGCAGCTTATCCCCTAGCACAGATACGCAGTATTTT | NA | TRBJ2-3 | NA | TRBV7-3
CASSQMPGNQGAQPQHF | TGCGCCAGCAGCCAAATGCCGGGTAACCAGGGGGCTCAGCCCCAGCATTTT | TRBD1 | TRBJ1-5 | NA | TRBV4-1
CASNFQGAQGYTF | TGTGCCAGCAATTTTCAGGGGGCGCAGGGCTACACCTTC | TRBD1 | TRBJ1-2 | few | TRBV2
CASSPTEGWGGRLFF | TGTGCCAGCAGCCCCACGGAGGGATGGGGGGGGAGACTGTTTTTT | NA | TRBJ1-4 | few | TRBV6-5
CASSRIGTSGDYNEQFF | TGTGCCAGCAGCCGGATTGGGACTAGCGGGGACTACAATGAGCAGTTCTTC | TRBD2 | TRBJ2-1 | NA | TRBV6-2/TRBV6-3
CASSLAQGLVSNQPQHF | TGTGCCAGCAGCTTAGCCCAGGGATTGGTCAGCAATCAGCCCCAGCATTTT | NA | TRBJ1-5 | once | TRBV13
CAITASGQGRPEAFF | TGTGCCATCACTGCCTCGGGACAGGGACGGCCTGAAGCTTTCTTT | TRBD1 | TRBJ1-1 | once | TRBV10-3
CASSETGVGLGEKLFF | TGTGCCAGCAGTGAAACGGGGGTTGGATTGGGGGAAAAACTGTTTTTT | NA | TRBJ1-4 | NA | TRBV2
CSASRGEMNTEAFF | TGCAGTGCTAGTCGGGGTGAGATGAACACTGAAGCTTTCTTT | NA | TRBJ1-1 | NA | TRBV20-1
CAISYRDRGFGNTIYF | TGTGCCATCAGTTACCGGGACAGGGGATTTGGAAACACCATATATTTT | TRBD1 | TRBJ1-3 | NA | TRBV10-3
CASSRISRDRGLSNQPQHF | TGTGCCAGCAGTCGTATCTCCCGGGACAGGGGGCTAAGCAATCAGCCCCAGCATTTT | TRBD1 | TRBJ1-5 | NA | TRBV6-6
CSVDLDRRNTEAFF | TGCAGCGTTGATCTGGACAGGCGAAACACTGAAGCTTTCTTT | TRBD1 | TRBJ1-1 | NA | TRBV29-1